This T cell receptor (beta chain) was documented in a study of OX40 agonist ivuxolimab in advanced cancers. Background on the study: At 0.01 to 10 mg/kg, ivuxolimab was administered intravenously to patients every 2 weeks. General study points: Some nonresponders additionally presented with little normalized T-cell clonal expansion. The study observed clonal expansion of CD4+ and CD8+ blood T cells by week 6 at 0.1 to 3.0 mg/kg.

The assay was immunoSEQ multiplex PCR, and TCRdb's table has in-frame clones only and misses some. This table has 50,000 to 65,000 clones, nearly 95% appearing once. Trimming removed 0 bases from V and 4 bases from J; junction bases left unmatched: 6. Germline assignment: CDR1 SQVTM and CDR2 ANQGSEA. The CDR3 is 15 amino acids. About this clone itself: Its specificity is unknown.

The sequencing used CD4+ or CD8+ T cells sorted from blood, collected in a trial of the OX40 agonist ivuxolimab. This clonotype was obtained from an adult with an advanced solid tumor such as melanoma, head and neck, liver or kidney cancer. The chain couples TRBV29-1 to TRBJ1-3; 7 nucleotides agree with TRBD1. Here the CDR3 reads CSVEDETGPGNTIYF. The CDR3 DNA reads as TGCAGCGTTGAAGATGAGACAGGGCCAGGAAACACCATATATTTT.